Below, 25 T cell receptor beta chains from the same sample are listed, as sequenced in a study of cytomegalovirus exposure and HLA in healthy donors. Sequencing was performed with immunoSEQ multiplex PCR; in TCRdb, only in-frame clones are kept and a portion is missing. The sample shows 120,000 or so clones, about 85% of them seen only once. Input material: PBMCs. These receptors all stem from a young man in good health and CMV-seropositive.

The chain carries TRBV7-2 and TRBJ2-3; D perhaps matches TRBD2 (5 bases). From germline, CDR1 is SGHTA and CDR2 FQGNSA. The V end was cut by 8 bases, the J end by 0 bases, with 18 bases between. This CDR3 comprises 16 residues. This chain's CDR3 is CASGFEDFTSTDTQYF. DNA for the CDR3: TGTGCCAGCGGGTTCGAGGACTTTACTAGCACAGATACGCAGTATTTT. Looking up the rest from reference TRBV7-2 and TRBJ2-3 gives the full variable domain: GAGVSQSPSNKVTEKGKDVELRCDPISGHTALYWYRQSLGQGLEFLIYFQGNSAPDKSGLPSDRFSAERTGGSVSTLTIQRTQQEDSAVYLCASGFEDFTSTDTQYFGPGTRLTVL.

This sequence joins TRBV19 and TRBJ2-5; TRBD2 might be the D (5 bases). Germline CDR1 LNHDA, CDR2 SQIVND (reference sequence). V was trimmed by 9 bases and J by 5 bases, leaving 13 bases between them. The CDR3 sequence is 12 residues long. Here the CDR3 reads CASRSQRETQYF. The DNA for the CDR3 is TGTGCCAGCCGGAGCCAGCGGGAGACCCAGTACTTC.

In DNA form, the CDR3 reads TGTGCCAGCAGTTCAGGACAGGTTGGAGTGTACAATGAGCAGTTCTTC. Its translation is CASSSGQVGVYNEQFF. The chain is built from TRBV27 and TRBJ2-1, with 7 bases that match TRBD1. The V gene end was trimmed by 4 bases and the J gene end by 4 bases; junction bases not matched to a gene: 10. Germline lookup yields CDR1 MNHEY and CDR2 SMNVEV (reference sequence). This CDR3 contains 16 residues.

The CDR3 region is CASSPGQLGPLNYGYTF. CDR3 bases: TGTGCCAGCAGCCCGGGACAGTTAGGTCCCCTTAACTATGGCTACACCTTC. The chain carries TRBV7-9 and TRBJ1-2, with TRBD1 matching 7 bases. This CDR3 has 17 amino acids. Looked up from germline, CDR1 is SEHNR and CDR2 is FQNEAQ (reference sequence). The V gene end was trimmed by 5 bases and the J gene end by 1 base; junction bases not matched to a gene: 13.

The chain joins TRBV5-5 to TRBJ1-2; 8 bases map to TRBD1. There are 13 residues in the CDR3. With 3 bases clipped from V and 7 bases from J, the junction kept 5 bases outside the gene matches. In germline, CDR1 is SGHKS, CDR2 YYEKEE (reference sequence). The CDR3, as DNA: TGTGCCAGCAGCTACACAGGGGGAGGTGGCTACACCTTC. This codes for CASSYTGGGGYTF.

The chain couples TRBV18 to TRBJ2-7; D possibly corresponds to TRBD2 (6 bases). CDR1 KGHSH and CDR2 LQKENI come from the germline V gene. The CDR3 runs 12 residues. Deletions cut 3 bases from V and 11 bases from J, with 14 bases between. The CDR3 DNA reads TGTGCCAGCTCACCGGCAGGGACTGAGGAGTACTTC. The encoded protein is CASSPAGTEEYF.

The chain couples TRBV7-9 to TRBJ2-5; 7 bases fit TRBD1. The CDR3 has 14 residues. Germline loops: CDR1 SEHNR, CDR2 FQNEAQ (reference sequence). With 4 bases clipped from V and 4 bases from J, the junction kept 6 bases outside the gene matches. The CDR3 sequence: CASSYTGDGETQYF. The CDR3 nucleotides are TGTGCCAGCAGCTATACAGGGGATGGAGAGACCCAGTACTTC.

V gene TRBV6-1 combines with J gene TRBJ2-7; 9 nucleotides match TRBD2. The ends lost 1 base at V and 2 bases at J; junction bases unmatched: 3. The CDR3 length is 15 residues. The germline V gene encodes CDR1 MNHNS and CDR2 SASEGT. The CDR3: CASSEDSGGPYEQYF. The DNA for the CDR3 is TGTGCCAGCAGTGAAGATAGCGGGGGACCCTACGAGCAGTACTTC.

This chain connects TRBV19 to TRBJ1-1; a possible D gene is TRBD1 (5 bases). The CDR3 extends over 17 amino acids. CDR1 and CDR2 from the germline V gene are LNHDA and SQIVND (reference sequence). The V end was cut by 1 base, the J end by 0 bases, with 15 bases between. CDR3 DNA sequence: TGTGCCAGTAGTATAGGTCCAGGGAGGGCCTTGAACACTGAAGCTTTCTTT. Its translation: CASSIGPGRALNTEAFF. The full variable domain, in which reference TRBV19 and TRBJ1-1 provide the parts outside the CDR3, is DGGITQSPKYLFRKEGQNVTLSCEQNLNHDAMYWYRQDPGQGLRLIYYSQIVNDFQKGDIAEGYSVSREKKESFPLTVTSAQKNPTAFYLCASSIGPGRALNTEAFFGQGTRLTVV.

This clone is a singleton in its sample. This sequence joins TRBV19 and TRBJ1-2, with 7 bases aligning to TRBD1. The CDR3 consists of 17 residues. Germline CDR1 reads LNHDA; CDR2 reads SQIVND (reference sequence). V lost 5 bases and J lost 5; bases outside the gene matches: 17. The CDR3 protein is CASSVQGGPSSGYGYTF. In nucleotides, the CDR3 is TGTGCCAGTAGTGTTCAGGGGGGACCAAGTTCCGGGTATGGCTACACCTTC.

CDR3 DNA: TGCGCCAGCAGCTCCACATCTACAGGGAGAGCGAACACCGGGGAGCTGTTTTTT. Its translation is CASSSTSTGRANTGELFF. The chain employs TRBV5-1 and TRBJ2-2, with TRBD1 as a possible D gene (6 bases). Germline V gene sequence: CDR1 SGHRS, CDR2 YFSETQ. This CDR3 contains 18 residues. Between the trimmed V and J ends, which lost 3 bases and 0 bases, there was a span of 18 bases.

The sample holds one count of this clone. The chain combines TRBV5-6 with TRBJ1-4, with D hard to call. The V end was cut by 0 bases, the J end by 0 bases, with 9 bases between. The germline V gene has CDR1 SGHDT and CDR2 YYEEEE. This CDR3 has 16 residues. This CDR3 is CASSLGRLATNEKLFF. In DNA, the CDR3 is TGTGCCAGCAGCTTGGGGCGGCTAGCAACTAATGAAAAACTGTTTTTT.

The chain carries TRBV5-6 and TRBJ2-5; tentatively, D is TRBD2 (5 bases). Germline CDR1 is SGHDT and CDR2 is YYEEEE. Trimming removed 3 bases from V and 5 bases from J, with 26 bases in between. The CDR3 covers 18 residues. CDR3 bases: TGTGCCAGCAGCTCCCCGACCCGGACGGCGAAGTCGGGGGAGACCCAGTACTTC. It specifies CASSSPTRTAKSGETQYF.

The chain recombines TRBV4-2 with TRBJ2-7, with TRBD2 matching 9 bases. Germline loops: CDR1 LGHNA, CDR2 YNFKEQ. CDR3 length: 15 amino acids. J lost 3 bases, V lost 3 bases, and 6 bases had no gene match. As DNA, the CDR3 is TGTGCCAGCAGCCAGGAGACTAGCGGTTTCTACGAGCAGTACTTC. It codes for CASSQETSGFYEQYF.

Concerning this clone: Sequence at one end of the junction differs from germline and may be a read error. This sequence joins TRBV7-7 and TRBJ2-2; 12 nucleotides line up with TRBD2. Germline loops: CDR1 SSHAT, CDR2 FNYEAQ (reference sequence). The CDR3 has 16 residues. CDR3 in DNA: TGTGCTAGCAGCTTGCTAGCGGGGGGGCGAACCGGGGAGCTGTTTTTT. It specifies CASSLLAGGRTGELFF.

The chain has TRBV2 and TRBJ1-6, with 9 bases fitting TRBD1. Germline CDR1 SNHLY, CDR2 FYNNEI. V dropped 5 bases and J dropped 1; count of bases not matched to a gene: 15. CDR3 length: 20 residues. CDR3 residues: CASSSLQGQGTESYNSPLHF. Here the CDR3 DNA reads TGTGCCAGCAGTTCTCTCCAGGGACAGGGTACCGAGTCCTATAATTCACCCCTCCACTTT.

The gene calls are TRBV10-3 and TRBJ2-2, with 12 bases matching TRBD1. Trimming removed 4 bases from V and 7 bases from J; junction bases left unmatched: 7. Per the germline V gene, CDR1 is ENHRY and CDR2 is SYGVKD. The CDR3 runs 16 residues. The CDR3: CAISASGTGGSGELFF. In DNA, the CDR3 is TGTGCCATCAGTGCGTCCGGGACAGGGGGCAGCGGGGAGCTGTTTTTT.

In DNA form, the CDR3 reads TGTGCCAGCAGCGACAGCTACTTGAACACTGAAGCTTTCTTT. It is translated as CASSDSYLNTEAFF. The rearrangement links TRBV6-5 to TRBJ1-1, with D tentatively TRBD1 (5 bases). The CDR3 extends over 14 amino acids. Trimming pared 6 bases from V and 0 bases from J, leaving 11 bases between. Germline loops: CDR1 MNHEY, CDR2 SVGAGI.

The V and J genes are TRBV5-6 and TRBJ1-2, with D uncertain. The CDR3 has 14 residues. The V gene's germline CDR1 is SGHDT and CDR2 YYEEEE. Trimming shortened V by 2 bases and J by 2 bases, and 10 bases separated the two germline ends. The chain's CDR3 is CASSFGERNYGYTF. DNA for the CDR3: TGTGCCAGCAGCTTCGGAGAACGGAACTATGGCTACACCTTC.

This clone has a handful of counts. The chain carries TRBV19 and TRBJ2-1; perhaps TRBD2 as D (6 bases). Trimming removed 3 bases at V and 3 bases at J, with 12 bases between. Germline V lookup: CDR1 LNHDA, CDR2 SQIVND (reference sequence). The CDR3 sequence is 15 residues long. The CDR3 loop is CASSIGGTYYNEQFF. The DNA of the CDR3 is TGTGCCAGTAGTATTGGGGGGACTTACTACAATGAGCAGTTCTTC. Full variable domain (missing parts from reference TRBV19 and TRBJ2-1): DGGITQSPKYLFRKEGQNVTLSCEQNLNHDAMYWYRQDPGQGLRLIYYSQIVNDFQKGDIAEGYSVSREKKESFPLTVTSAQKNPTAFYLCASSIGGTYYNEQFFGPGTRLTVL.

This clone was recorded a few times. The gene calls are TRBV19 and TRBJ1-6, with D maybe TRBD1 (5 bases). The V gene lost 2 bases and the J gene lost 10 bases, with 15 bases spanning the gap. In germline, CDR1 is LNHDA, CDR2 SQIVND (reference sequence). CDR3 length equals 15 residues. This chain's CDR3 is CASSIRGAGDSPLHF. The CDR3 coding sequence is TGTGCCAGTAGTATACGAGGTGCGGGGGACTCACCCCTCCACTTT.

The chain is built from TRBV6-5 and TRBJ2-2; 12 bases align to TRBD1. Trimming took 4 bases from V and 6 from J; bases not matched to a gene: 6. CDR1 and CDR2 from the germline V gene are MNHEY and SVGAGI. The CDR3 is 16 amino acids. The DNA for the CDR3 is TGTGCCAGCAGTTGGGACAGGGGGCAAATCGCCGGGGAGCTGTTTTTT. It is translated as CASSWDRGQIAGELFF.

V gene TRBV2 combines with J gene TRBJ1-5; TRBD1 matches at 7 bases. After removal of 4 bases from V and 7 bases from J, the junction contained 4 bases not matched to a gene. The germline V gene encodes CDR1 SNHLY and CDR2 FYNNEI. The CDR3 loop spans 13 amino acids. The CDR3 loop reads CASSGQGYQPQHF. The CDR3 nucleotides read TGTGCCAGCAGTGGACAGGGCTACCAGCCCCAGCATTTT.

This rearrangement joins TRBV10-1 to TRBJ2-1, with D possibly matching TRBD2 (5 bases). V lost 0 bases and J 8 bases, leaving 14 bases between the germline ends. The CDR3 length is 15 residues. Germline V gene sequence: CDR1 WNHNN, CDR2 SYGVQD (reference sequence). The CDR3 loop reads CASSESLGLGDEQFF. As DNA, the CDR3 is TGCGCCAGCAGTGAGTCACTAGGGCTTGGTGATGAGCAGTTCTTC.

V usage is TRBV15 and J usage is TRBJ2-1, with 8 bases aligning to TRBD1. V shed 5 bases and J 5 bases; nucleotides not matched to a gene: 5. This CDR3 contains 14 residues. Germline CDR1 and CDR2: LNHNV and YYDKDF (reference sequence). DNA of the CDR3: TGTGCCACCAGCGGGGGGACAGGAAACAATGAGCAGTTCTTC. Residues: CATSGGTGNNEQFF.